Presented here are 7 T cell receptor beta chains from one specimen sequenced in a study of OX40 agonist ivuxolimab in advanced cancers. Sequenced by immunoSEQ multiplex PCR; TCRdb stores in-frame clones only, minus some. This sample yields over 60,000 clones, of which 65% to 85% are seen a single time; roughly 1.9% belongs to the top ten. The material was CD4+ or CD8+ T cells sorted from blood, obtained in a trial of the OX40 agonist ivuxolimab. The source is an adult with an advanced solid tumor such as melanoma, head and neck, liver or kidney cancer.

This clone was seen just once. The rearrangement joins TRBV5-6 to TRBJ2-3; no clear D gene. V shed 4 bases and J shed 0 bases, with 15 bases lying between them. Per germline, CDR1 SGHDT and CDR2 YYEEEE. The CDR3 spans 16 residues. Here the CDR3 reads CASSTGFVASTDTQYF. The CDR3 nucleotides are TGTGCCAGCAGCACCGGCTTCGTCGCTAGCACAGATACGCAGTATTTT.

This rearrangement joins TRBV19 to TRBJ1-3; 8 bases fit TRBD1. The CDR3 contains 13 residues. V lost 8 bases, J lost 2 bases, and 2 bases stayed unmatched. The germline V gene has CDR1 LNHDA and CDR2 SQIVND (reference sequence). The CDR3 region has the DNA TGTGCCAGTCCGGACAGGGCTGGAAACACCATATATTTT. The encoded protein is CASPDRAGNTIYF.

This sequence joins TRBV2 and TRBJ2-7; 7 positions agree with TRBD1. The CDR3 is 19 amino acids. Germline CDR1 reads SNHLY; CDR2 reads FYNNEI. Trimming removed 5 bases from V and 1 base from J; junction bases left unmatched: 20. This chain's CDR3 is CASSPGQRRPELGSYEQYF. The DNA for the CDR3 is TGTGCCAGCAGTCCGGGACAGCGAAGACCCGAATTGGGGTCCTACGAGCAGTACTTC.

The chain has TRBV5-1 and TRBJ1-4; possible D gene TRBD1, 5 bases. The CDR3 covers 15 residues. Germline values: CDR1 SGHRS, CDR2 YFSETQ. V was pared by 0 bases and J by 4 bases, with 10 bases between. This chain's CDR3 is CASSLGDGNNEKLFF. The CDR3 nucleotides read TGCGCCAGCAGCTTGGGGGACGGAAATAATGAAAAACTGTTTTTT.

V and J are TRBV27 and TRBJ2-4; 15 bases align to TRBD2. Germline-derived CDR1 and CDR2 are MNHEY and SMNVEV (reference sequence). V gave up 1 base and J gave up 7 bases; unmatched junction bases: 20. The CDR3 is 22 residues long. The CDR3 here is CASSLFFRDTGLAGGKGNIQYF. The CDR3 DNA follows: TGTGCCAGCAGTTTATTTTTCCGGGACACAGGACTAGCGGGAGGGAAGGGGAACATTCAGTACTTC.

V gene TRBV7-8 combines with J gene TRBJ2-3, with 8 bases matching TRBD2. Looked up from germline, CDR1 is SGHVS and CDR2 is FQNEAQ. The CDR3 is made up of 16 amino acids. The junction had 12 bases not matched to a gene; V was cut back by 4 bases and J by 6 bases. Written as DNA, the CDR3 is TGTGCCAGCAGCTCTCGGGGTCCGGGAGGGTTCGATACGCAGTATTTT. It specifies CASSSRGPGGFDTQYF.

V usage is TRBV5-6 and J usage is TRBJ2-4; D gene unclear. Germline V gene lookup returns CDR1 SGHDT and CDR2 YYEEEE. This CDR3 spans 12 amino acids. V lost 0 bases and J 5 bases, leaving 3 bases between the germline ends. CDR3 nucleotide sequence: TGTGCCAGCAGCTTGGGAGAAAACATTCAGTACTTC. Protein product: CASSLGENIQYF.